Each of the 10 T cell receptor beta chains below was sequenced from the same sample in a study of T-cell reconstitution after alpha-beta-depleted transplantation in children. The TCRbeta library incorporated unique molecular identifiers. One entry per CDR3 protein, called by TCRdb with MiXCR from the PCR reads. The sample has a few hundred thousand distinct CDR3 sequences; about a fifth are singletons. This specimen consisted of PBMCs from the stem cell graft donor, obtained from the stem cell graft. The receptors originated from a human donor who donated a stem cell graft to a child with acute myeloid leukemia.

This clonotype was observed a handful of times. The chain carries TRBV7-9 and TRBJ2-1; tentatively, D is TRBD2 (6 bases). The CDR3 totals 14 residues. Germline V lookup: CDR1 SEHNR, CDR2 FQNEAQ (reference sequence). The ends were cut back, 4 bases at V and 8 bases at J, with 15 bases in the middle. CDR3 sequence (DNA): TGTGCCAGCAGCTCGGTGGGGGGTCTCGATGAGCAGTTCTTC. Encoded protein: CASSSVGGLDEQFF.

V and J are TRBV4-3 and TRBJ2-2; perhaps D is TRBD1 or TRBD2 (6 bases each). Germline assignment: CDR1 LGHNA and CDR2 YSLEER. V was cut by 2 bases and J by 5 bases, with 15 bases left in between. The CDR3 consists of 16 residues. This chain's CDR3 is CASSQLGGSPTGELFF. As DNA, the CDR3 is TGCGCCAGCAGCCAACTAGGGGGGTCCCCGACCGGGGAGCTGTTTTTT.

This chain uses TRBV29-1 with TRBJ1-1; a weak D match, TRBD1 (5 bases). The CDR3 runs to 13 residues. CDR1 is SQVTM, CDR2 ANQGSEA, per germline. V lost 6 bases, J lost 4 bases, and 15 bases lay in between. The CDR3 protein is CSVRGAGTTEAFF. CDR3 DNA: TGCAGCGTCCGAGGGGCAGGGACCACTGAAGCTTTCTTT. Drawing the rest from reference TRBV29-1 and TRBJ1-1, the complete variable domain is SAVISQKPSRDICQRGTSLTIQCQVDSQVTMMFWYRQQPGQSLTLIATANQGSEATYESGFVIDKFPISRPNLTFSTLTVSNMSPEDSSIYLCSVRGAGTTEAFFGQGTRLTVV.

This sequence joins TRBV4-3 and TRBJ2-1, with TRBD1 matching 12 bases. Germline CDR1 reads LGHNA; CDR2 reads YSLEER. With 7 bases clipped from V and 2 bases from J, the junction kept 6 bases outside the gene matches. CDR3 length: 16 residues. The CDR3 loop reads CASMAGTGGPYNEQFF. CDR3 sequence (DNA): TGCGCCAGCATGGCCGGGACAGGGGGCCCCTACAATGAGCAGTTCTTC.

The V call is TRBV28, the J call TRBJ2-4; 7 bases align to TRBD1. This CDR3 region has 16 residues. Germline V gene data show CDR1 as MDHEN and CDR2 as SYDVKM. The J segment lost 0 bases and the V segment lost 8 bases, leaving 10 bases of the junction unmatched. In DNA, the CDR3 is TGTGCCAGCTCCAAGGGACAGCTTTTAGCCAAAAACATTCAGTACTTC. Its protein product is CASSKGQLLAKNIQYF.

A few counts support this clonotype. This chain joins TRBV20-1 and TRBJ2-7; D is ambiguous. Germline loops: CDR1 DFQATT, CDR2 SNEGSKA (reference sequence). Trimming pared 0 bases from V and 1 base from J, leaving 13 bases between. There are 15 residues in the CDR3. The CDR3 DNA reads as TGCAGTGCTAGAGATCTTGAGCATAGATCCTACGAGCAGTACTTC. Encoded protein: CSARDLEHRSYEQYF.

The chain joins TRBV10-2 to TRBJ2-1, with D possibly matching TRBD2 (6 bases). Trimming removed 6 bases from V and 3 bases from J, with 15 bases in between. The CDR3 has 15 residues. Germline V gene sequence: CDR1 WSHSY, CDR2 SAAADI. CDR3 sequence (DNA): TGCGCCAGCAGGGTAGGAGGGGAAAACTACAATGAGCAGTTCTTC. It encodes CASRVGGENYNEQFF.

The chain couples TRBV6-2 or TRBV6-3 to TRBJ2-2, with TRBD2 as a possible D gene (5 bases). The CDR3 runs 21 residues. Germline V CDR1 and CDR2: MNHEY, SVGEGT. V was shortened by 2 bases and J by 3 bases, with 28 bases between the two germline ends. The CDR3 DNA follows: TGTGCCAGCAGTTACGGCCCTGACGTCGTCGGGATGGTGAGGGACACCGGGGAGCTGTTTTTT. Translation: CASSYGPDVVGMVRDTGELFF.

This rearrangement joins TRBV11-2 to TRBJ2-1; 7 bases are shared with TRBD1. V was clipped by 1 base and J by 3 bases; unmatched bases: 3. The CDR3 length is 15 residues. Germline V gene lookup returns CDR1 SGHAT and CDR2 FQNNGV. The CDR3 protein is CASSLVGGDYNEQFF. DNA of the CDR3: TGTGCCAGCAGCTTAGTAGGGGGCGACTACAATGAGCAGTTCTTC.

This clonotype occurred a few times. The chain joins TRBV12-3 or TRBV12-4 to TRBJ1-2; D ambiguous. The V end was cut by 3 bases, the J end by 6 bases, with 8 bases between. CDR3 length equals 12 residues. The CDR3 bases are TGTGCCAGCAGTTTCCGTCTCGATGGCTACACCTTC. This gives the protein CASSFRLDGYTF.